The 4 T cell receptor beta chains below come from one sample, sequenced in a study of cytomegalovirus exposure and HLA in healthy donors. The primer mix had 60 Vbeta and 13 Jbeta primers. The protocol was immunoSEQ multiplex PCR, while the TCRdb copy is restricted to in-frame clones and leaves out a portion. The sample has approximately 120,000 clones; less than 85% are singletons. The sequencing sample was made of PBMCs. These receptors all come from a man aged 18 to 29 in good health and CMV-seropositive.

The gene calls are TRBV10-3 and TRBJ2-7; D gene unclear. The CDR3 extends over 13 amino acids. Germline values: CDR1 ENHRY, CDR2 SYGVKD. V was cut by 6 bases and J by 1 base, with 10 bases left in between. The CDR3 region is CAISGLWSYEQYF. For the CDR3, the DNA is TGTGCCATCAGCGGGTTGTGGTCCTACGAGCAGTACTTC.

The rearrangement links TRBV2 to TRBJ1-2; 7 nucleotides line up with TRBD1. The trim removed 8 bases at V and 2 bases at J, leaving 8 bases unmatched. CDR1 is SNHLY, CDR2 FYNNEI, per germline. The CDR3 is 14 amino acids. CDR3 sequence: CASPPTGKNYGYTF. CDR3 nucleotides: TGTGCCAGCCCCCCGACAGGGAAAAACTATGGCTACACCTTC.

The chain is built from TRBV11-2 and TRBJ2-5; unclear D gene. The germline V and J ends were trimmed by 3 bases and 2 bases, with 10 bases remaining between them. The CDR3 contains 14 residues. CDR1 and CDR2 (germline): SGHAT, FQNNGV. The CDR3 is CASSFATPQETQYF. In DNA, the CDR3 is TGTGCCAGCAGCTTCGCGACTCCTCAAGAGACCCAGTACTTC.

CDR3 sequence (DNA): TGTGCCAGCAGGCCAGCGGGGGGGGAGGAGACCCAGTACTTC. It specifies CASRPAGGEETQYF. The chain couples TRBV11-2 to TRBJ2-5, with 10 bases that match TRBD2. This CDR3 spans 14 amino acids. Trimming removed 6 bases from V and 5 bases from J; junction bases left unmatched: 6. Germline CDR1 and CDR2: SGHAT and FQNNGV.